The present TCR beta chain was sequenced within a study of monozygotic twins with inflammatory bowel disease. The CDR3 is 13 amino acids. Germline V gene sequence: CDR1 LNHNV, CDR2 YYDKDF (reference sequence). There were eight separate reactions per sample in which cDNA was made. TCRdb re-called the 5' RACE reads; one entry per CDR3 protein, DNA not given. This repertoire includes some 330,000 distinct CDR3 sequences. The sequence was collected from a human donor with ulcerative colitis or Crohn's disease, or a healthy co-twin of an affected twin (not recorded which). This rearrangement joins TRBV15 to TRBJ2-7; TCRdb's D gene call, TRBD1, goes unchecked for lack of DNA. The specimen sequenced was blood. CDR3: CATSTGQGREQYF.